This T cell receptor beta chain emerged from a study of blood T cell repertoires in COVID-19. Across the study: Italy, Spain and the United States were the sources of the convalescent and acute COVID-19 samples. Sources were T cells, B-cell-depleted T cells, or PBMCs; the material itself was cDNA or gDNA.

The authors' processing: Researchers report that nucleated cell counts were estimated from reference gene primer amplification. Measured with immunoSEQ multiplex PCR; TCRdb has only the in-frame clones, and not every one. The DNA was the basis for D and trimming; V, J and clone size are from that table. The sample carries approximately 300,000 clones, 85% recorded once. This CDR3 is 16 amino acids long. V gave up 5 bases and J gave up 3 bases; unmatched junction bases: 8. CDR1 is SEHNR, CDR2 FQNEAQ, per germline (reference sequence). This clone was counted once. Sequencing was performed on peripheral blood. This TCR came from a woman aged 45 to 65 with active or convalescent COVID-19. The J gene is TRBJ2-3, the V gene TRBV7-9, with TRBD2 identical over 10 bases. The CDR3 reads CASSPSASGSTDTQYF. The CDR3 DNA reads TGTGCCAGCAGCCCCTCGGCTAGCGGGAGTACAGATACGCAGTATTTT.